Listed below are T cell receptor beta chains from one sample, sequenced in a study of T cell responses to AZD1222 COVID-19 vaccine. This table comes from immunoSEQ multiplex PCR, and its TCRdb copy is limited to in-frame clones, with some not included. The data hold around 200,000 clones, with 85% to 95% observed a single time. Sample: peripheral blood, taken 28 days after the second AZD1222 dose. Source of these receptors: an adult who received the AZD1222 COVID-19 vaccine. Both conserved end residues are part of each CDR3. The D gene is left open where the match is weak. The size of a clone is reported for some rows only, either as once, few or many, or as a class for expanded clones.

-	TRBD2	TRBV3-1/TRBV3-2	TRBJ2-2	CASRGLASTGELFF	TGTGCCAGCAGGGGACTAGCGAGCACCGGGGAGCTGTTTTTT
-	TRBD1	TRBV2	TRBJ1-1	CASSDPGQGAFDTEAFF	TGTGCCAGCAGTGACCCGGGACAGGGGGCCTTCGACACTGAAGCTTTCTTT
-	-	TRBV27	TRBJ1-6	CASSVQGSYNSPLHF	TGTGCCAGCAGTGTACAGGGATCCTATAATTCACCCCTCCACTTT
-	-	TRBV6-2/TRBV6-3	TRBJ1-5	CASSPGWRGKDQPQHF	TGTGCCAGCAGCCCTGGGTGGAGGGGAAAAGATCAGCCCCAGCATTTT
-	-	TRBV7-6	TRBJ2-7	CASSLGRGKRYEQYF	TGTGCCAGCAGCTTAGGACGGGGAAAACGCTACGAGCAGTACTTC
-	-	TRBV2	TRBJ1-5	CASSEDILGNQPQHF	TGTGCCAGCAGTGAAGATATCCTGGGCAATCAGCCCCAGCATTTT
-	-	TRBV6-4	TRBJ2-3	CASSDSGRTSDTQYF	TGTGCCAGCAGTGATTCGGGGAGAACTTCAGATACGCAGTATTTT
-	TRBD1	TRBV11-1	TRBJ2-5	CASSGDRGQETQYF	TGTGCCAGCAGCGGGGACAGGGGCCAAGAGACCCAGTACTTC
-	TRBD1	TRBV6-1	TRBJ1-4	CASSEDRGGYEKLFF	TGTGCCAGCAGTGAAGACAGGGGAGGTTATGAAAAACTGTTTTTT
-	TRBD1	TRBV5-3	TRBJ1-5	CASHSHTGTVNSNQPQHF	TGTGCCTCGCACTCTCATACCGGGACAGTTAATAGCAATCAGCCCCAGCATTTT
few	-	TRBV12-3/TRBV12-4	TRBJ2-7	CASSPQPGPTSF	TGTGCCAGCAGTCCCCAACCGGGACCGACAAGCTTC
-	-	TRBV19	TRBJ2-6	CASYGVWSGANVLTF	TGTGCCAGTTATGGGGTCTGGTCTGGGGCCAACGTCCTGACTTTC
-	-	TRBV27	TRBJ2-1	CASSLYQGPDEQFF	TGTGCCAGCAGTTTATACCAGGGACCCGATGAGCAGTTCTTC
-	-	TRBV9	TRBJ1-1	CASSSSAGNTEAFF	TGTGCCAGCAGCTCAAGCGCAGGGAACACTGAAGCTTTCTTT
-	TRBD1	TRBV19	TRBJ1-2	CASMRTGSYGYTF	TGTGCCAGTATGAGGACAGGGTCATATGGCTACACCTTC
-	-	TRBV6-4	TRBJ2-1	CASSDSSSLGPYYNEQFF	TGTGCCAGCAGTGACTCGAGTTCACTAGGTCCCTACTACAATGAGCAGTTCTTC
-	TRBD1	TRBV5-4	TRBJ2-3	CASSLRGTGGPGTQYF	TGTGCCAGCAGCTTGCGTGGGACAGGGGGGCCGGGTACGCAGTATTTT
-	TRBD2	TRBV3-1/TRBV3-2	TRBJ2-1	CASSQVTSGYNEQFF	TGTGCCAGCAGCCAGGTGACTAGCGGGTACAATGAGCAGTTCTTC
-	-	TRBV28	TRBJ1-2	CASSPGVGIRGYTF	TGTGCCAGCAGTCCTGGGGTAGGCATCCGCGGCTACACCTTC
-	TRBD2	TRBV7-3	TRBJ2-2	CARETSGSKGNTGELFF	TGTGCCAGGGAAACTAGCGGGAGTAAGGGGAACACCGGGGAGCTGTTTTTT
-	-	TRBV6-1	TRBJ1-2	CASSEASGRAGYGYTF	TGTGCCAGCAGTGAAGCAAGTGGCAGGGCTGGCTATGGCTACACCTTC
-	-	TRBV5-8	TRBJ1-4	CASSFRRPGEKLFF	TGTGCCAGCAGCTTCCGCAGGCCAGGGGAAAAACTGTTTTTT
-	-	TRBV3-1/TRBV3-2	TRBJ1-1	CASSQAGPSGGAFF	TGTGCCAGCAGCCAAGCAGGGCCCTCCGGGGGAGCTTTCTTT
-	-	TRBV7-6	TRBJ1-2	CASSGSRGGYGYTF	TGTGCCAGCAGCGGGAGTAGGGGAGGCTATGGCTACACCTTC
-	-	TRBV3-1/TRBV3-2	TRBJ1-1	CASSRWNTEAFF	TGTGCCAGCAGCCGGTGGAACACTGAAGCTTTCTTT
-	-	TRBV6-5	TRBJ1-2	CASSYDGNYGYTF	TGTGCCAGCAGTTACGACGGCAACTATGGCTACACCTTC
-	TRBD1	TRBV27	TRBJ2-5	CASSRDRGEETQYF	TGTGCCAGCAGTAGGGACAGGGGTGAGGAGACCCAGTACTTC
few	-	TRBV18	TRBJ1-2	CASSPEEGFNYGYTF	TGTGCCAGCTCACCCGAGGAAGGGTTCAACTATGGCTACACCTTC
-	TRBD1	TRBV25-1	TRBJ2-3	CASRRGRQIDTQYF	TGTGCCAGCAGGAGGGGGCGGCAAATAGATACGCAGTATTTT
-	-	TRBV27	TRBJ1-3	CASSLRSTGNTIYF	TGTGCCAGCAGTCTTCGGAGCACTGGAAACACCATATATTTT
-	-	TRBV5-6	TRBJ1-1	CASSFLGPRYEAFF	TGTGCCAGCAGCTTTTTGGGACCCCGTTATGAAGCTTTCTTT
-	TRBD1	TRBV27	TRBJ1-5	CASSLPGQGAGNQPQHF	TGTGCCAGCAGTTTACCCGGACAGGGGGCTGGCAATCAGCCCCAGCATTTT
-	-	TRBV5-1	TRBJ1-2	CASSREQGGYGYTF	TGCGCCAGCAGCCGGGAACAGGGCGGATATGGCTACACCTTC
-	-	TRBV5-4	TRBJ2-2	CASSRENWQTNTGELFF	TGTGCCAGCAGTCGGGAAAACTGGCAGACGAACACCGGGGAGCTGTTTTTT
-	TRBD1	TRBV27	TRBJ1-1	CASKLTGGVVNTEAFF	TGTGCCAGCAAGCTAACAGGGGGCGTTGTGAACACTGAAGCTTTCTTT
-	-	TRBV9	TRBJ2-7	CASSPRQAGVAYEQYF	TGTGCCAGCAGCCCTCGACAGGCTGGCGTCGCCTACGAGCAGTACTTC
-	-	TRBV4-3	TRBJ1-3	CASSQQVSGNTIYF	TGCGCCAGCAGCCAACAGGTCTCTGGAAACACCATATATTTT
-	-	TRBV6-1	TRBJ2-7	CASSESFFQGFYEQYF	TGTGCCAGCAGTGAAAGTTTTTTTCAGGGCTTCTACGAGCAGTACTTC
-	-	TRBV6-5	TRBJ2-6	CASWAPSGANVLTF	TGTGCCAGCTGGGCCCCGTCTGGGGCCAACGTCCTGACTTTC
once	-	TRBV5-1	TRBJ1-2	CASSFEGYGYTF	TGCGCCAGCAGCTTCGAGGGCTATGGCTACACCTTC
-	-	TRBV10-3	TRBJ2-3	CAISLGQSDTQYF	TGTGCCATCAGCCTCGGACAGTCAGATACGCAGTATTTT
-	TRBD2	TRBV5-1	TRBJ2-7	CASSLVAGQGTYEQYF	TGCGCCAGCAGCTTGGTAGCGGGGCAAGGGACCTACGAGCAGTACTTC
-	-	TRBV11-3	TRBJ1-2	CASSLGTDQTYGYTF	TGTGCCAGCAGCTTAGGGACGGATCAAACTTATGGCTACACCTTC
-	-	TRBV6-6	TRBJ1-4	CASSPPGALNEKLFF	TGTGCCAGCAGTCCCCCGGGGGCGCTCAATGAAAAACTGTTTTTT
-	-	TRBV11-3	TRBJ2-2	CASSLDGAGELFF	TGTGCCAGCAGCTTAGATGGGGCCGGGGAGCTGTTTTTT
-	-	TRBV6-5	TRBJ1-4	CASSKDSLMSKLFF	TGTGCCAGCAGTAAGGACAGTCTAATGAGTAAACTGTTTTTT
once	TRBD2	TRBV10-1	TRBJ2-1	CASSERSSGRFNEQFF	TGCGCCAGCAGTGAGCGATCCAGCGGGAGATTCAATGAGCAGTTCTTC
-	-	TRBV3-1/TRBV3-2	TRBJ2-3	CASSQGGARDTQYF	TGTGCCAGCAGCCAAGGGGGGGCCCGAGATACGCAGTATTTT
-	-	TRBV29-1	TRBJ1-1	CSGSQGGDTEAFF	TGCAGTGGGAGCCAGGGCGGGGACACTGAAGCTTTCTTT
-	TRBD1	TRBV20-1	TRBJ2-7	CSASGQGYTYEQYF	TGCAGTGCTAGTGGACAGGGTTACACCTACGAGCAGTACTTC
-	-	TRBV4-1	TRBJ2-3	CASSQAGINTDTQYF	TGCGCCAGCAGCCAGGCCGGGATTAACACAGATACGCAGTATTTT